Given below is one TCR beta chain in context. Antigen specificity is unknown. The data stem from a study of graft-versus-host responses after intestinal transplantation. Study overall: Once they had received anti-thymocyte globulin induction, all recipients took tacrolimus and steroids for around 3 years.

TCRdb's table, derived via immunoSEQ multiplex PCR, lists solely in-frame clones and lacks some. Among 80,000 to 95,000 clones listed, 85% to 95% were seen once. Study outcomes and limitations: Allografts carried high graft-versus-host to host-versus-graft clonal ratios in patients having graft-donor T cell macrochimerism. Some GvH clones appeared in ileal mucosa or blood before recipient bone marrow.

The sequencing used unstimulated CD8+ T cells sorted from spleen or lymph node cells, collected before intestinal transplant. The TCR originated in a human donor who received an intestinal transplant.

The CDR3 sequence is CASSTRQGAENTEAFF. For the CDR3, the DNA is TGTGCCAGTAGTACTCGACAGGGGGCGGAGAACACTGAAGCTTTCTTT. The chain links TRBV19 to TRBJ1-1; 10 bases match TRBD1. The CDR3 totals 16 residues. The germline gives CDR1 LNHDA, CDR2 SQIVND (reference sequence). The trim removed 4 bases at V and 1 base at J, leaving 6 bases unmatched.